Sequencing of this T cell receptor beta chain was carried out in a study of blood T cell repertoires in COVID-19. Looking at the study overall: Acute and convalescent COVID-19 specimens originated in the United States, Italy and Spain.

The protocol was immunoSEQ multiplex PCR, while the TCRdb copy is restricted to in-frame clones and leaves out a portion. Of fewer than 350,000 clones listed, around 85% are singletons. Participants spanned ages 18 to 89 years and resided in fewer than 30 US areas. The CDR3 length is 16 residues. The V end was cut by 3 bases, the J end by 6 bases, with 17 bases between. Per the germline V gene, CDR1 is SGHTA and CDR2 is FQGNSA. Sequencing was carried out using PBMCs or T cells enriched from blood (not recorded which). The sequence derives from a woman between 40 and 50 years old who had recovered from COVID-19. This chain joins TRBV7-2 and TRBJ2-2; the D gene is possibly TRBD1 (8 bases). CDR3 sequence: CASSFRTGRGAGELFF. CDR3 sequence (DNA): TGTGCCAGCAGCTTTCGGACAGGGAGGGGAGCCGGGGAGCTGTTTTTT. The variable domain in full, with the rest retrieved from reference TRBV7-2 and TRBJ2-2, is GAGVSQSPSNKVTEKGKDVELRCDPISGHTALYWYRQSLGQGLEFLIYFQGNSAPDKSGLPSDRFSAERTGGSVSTLTIQRTQQEDSAVYLCASSFRTGRGAGELFFGEGSRLTVL.